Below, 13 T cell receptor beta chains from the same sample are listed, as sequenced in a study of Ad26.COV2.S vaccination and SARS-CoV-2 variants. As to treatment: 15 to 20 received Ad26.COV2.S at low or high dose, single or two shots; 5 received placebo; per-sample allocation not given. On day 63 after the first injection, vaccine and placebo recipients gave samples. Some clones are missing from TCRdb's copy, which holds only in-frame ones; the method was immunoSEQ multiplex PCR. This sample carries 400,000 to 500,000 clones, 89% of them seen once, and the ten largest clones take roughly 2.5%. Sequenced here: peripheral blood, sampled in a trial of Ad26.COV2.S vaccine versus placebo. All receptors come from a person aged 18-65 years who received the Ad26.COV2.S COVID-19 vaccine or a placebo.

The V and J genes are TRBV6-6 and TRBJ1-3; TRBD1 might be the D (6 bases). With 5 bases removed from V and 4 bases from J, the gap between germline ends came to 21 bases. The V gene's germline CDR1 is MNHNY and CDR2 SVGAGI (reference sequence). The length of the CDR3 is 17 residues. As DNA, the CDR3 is TGTGCCAGCAGTCGCATGGGACACACATTGGGAGGAAACACCATATATTTT. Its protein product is CASSRMGHTLGGNTIYF.

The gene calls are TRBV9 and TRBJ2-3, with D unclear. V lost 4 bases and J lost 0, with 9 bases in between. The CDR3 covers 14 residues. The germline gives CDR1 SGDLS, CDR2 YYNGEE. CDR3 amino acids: CASSRTSSTDTQYF. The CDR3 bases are TGTGCCAGCAGCAGAACGTCTAGCACAGATACGCAGTATTTT. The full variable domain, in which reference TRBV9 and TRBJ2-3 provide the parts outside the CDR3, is DSGVTQTPKHLITATGQRVTLRCSPRSGDLSVYWYQQSLDQGLQFLIQYYNGEERAKGNILERFSAQQFPDLHSELNLSSLELGDSALYFCASSRTSSTDTQYFGPGTRLTVL.

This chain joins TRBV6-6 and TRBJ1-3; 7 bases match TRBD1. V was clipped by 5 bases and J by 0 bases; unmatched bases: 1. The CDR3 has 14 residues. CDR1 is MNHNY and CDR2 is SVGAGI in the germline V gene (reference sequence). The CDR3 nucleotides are TGTGCCAGCAGTGGACAGGTCTCTGGAAACACCATATATTTT. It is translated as CASSGQVSGNTIYF.

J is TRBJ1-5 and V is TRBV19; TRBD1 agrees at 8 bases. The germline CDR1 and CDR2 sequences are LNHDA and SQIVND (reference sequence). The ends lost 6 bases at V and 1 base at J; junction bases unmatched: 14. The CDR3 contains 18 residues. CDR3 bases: TGTGCCAGTAGACGACGGGCAGGGGGCTATTCAAGCAATCAGCCCCAGCATTTT. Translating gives CASRRRAGGYSSNQPQHF.

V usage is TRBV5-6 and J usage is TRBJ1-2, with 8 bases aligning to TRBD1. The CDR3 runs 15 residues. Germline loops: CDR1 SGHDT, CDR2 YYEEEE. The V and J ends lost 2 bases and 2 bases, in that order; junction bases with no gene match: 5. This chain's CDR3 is CASSFIGQGNYGYTF. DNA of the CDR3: TGTGCCAGCAGCTTTATAGGACAGGGCAACTATGGCTACACCTTC.

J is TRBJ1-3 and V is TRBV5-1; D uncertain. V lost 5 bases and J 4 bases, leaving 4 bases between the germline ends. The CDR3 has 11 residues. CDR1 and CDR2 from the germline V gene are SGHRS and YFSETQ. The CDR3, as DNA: TGCGCCAGCAGACAAGGAAACACCATATATTTT. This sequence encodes CASRQGNTIYF.

CDR3 bases: TGTGCCAGCAGCCAAGCAGGGGCGATAAGTCGATACTCTGGAAACACCATATATTTT. It translates to CASSQAGAISRYSGNTIYF. The V gene is TRBV3-1 (or the pseudogene TRBV3-2), the J gene TRBJ1-3, with D possibly being TRBD1 (6 bases). The CDR3 is 19 residues long. Looked up from germline, CDR1 is LGHDT and CDR2 is YNNKEL (reference sequence). Trimming left V 1 base short and J 0 bases short, with 19 bases between.

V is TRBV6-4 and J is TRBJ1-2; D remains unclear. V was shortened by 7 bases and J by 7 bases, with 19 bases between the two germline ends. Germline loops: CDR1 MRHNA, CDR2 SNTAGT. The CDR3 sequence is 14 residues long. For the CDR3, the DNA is TGTGCCAGCAAGACGGGCGCGGAGGGCAGTGGCTACACCTTC. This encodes CASKTGAEGSGYTF.

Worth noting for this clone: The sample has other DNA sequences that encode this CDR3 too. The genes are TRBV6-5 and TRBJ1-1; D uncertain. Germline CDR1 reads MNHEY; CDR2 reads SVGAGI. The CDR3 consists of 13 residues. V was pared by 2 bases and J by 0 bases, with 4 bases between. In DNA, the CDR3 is TGTGCCAGCAGTTACAGCATGAACACTGAAGCTTTCTTT. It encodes CASSYSMNTEAFF.

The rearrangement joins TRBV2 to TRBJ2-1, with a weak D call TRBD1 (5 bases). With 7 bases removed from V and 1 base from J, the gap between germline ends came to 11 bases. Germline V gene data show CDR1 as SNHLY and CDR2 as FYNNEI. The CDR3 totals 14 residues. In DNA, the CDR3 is TGTGCCAGCAAGTCGCAGGGATCCTACAATGAGCAGTTCTTC. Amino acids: CASKSQGSYNEQFF.

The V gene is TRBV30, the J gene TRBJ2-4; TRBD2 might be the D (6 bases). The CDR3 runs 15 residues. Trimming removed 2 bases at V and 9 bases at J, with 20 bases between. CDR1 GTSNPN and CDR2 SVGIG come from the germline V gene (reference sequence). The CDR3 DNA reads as TGTGCCTGGAGTAGAGGCGGGGCGGCGAGTAGCATTCAGTACTTC. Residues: CAWSRGGAASSIQYF.

The CDR3 region is CASSYNGGGEQFF. DNA for the CDR3: TGTGCCAGCAGTTACAACGGGGGCGGGGAGCAGTTCTTC. The genes are TRBV6-5 and TRBJ2-1, with D perhaps TRBD1 or TRBD2 (6 bases each). The CDR3 consists of 13 residues. Trimming took off 2 bases at V and 10 bases at J, with 12 bases between the two ends. Germline values: CDR1 MNHEY, CDR2 SVGAGI.

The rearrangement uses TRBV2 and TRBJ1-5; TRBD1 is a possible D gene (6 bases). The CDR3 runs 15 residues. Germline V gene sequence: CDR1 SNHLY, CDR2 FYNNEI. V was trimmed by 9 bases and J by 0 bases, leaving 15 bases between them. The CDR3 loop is CASARDTYSNQPQHF. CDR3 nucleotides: TGTGCCAGTGCTCGGGACACTTATAGCAATCAGCCCCAGCATTTT.